Following are 28 T cell receptor beta chains from one sample sequenced in a study of shared clonotypes between healthy human individuals. TCRdb keeps only in-frame clones here, not all; method: immunoSEQ multiplex PCR. The sample lists 2,100,000 or so clones; approximately 95% were seen once. Material for sequencing was naive CD4+ T cells sorted from blood. The subset: CD45RA+ positively selected. These receptors were taken from a man aged 18-30 years in good health.

The chain carries TRBV4-3 and TRBJ2-1; no definite D call. Germline V CDR1 and CDR2: LGHNA, YSLEER. CDR3 length: 14 amino acids. Trimming pared 0 bases from V and 6 bases from J, leaving 9 bases between. Here the CDR3 reads CASSQDLVRNEQFF. The CDR3 nucleotides are TGCGCCAGCAGCCAAGATTTAGTGCGCAATGAGCAGTTCTTC.

The chain links TRBV19 to TRBJ2-5; 11 bases align to TRBD1. The CDR3 is 14 amino acids. Trimming cost V 4 bases and J 4 bases; bases outside gene matches: 2. Germline V gene sequence: CDR1 LNHDA, CDR2 SQIVND (reference sequence). As DNA, the CDR3 is TGTGCCAGTAGTACGGACAGGGGGCGAGAGACCCAGTACTTC. Its translation: CASSTDRGRETQYF.

The table lists this clone with a count of one. V is TRBV30 and J is TRBJ1-6; D might be TRBD1 (5 bases). The CDR3 length is 14 residues. Germline V CDR1 and CDR2: GTSNPN, SVGIG (reference sequence). The germline V and J ends were trimmed by 4 bases and 10 bases, with 17 bases remaining between them. CDR3 sequence reads: CAWTIGAGPSPLHF. DNA of the CDR3: TGTGCCTGGACCATAGGGGCAGGGCCGTCACCCCTCCACTTT.

This clone was seen a handful of times. V gene TRBV30 combines with J gene TRBJ1-1; 8 nucleotides match TRBD1. The CDR3 runs to 13 residues. Germline V CDR1 and CDR2: GTSNPN, SVGIG (reference sequence). V lost 4 bases to trimming and J lost 4 bases; unmatched junction nucleotides: 5. The CDR3 is CAWIMQGATEAFF. CDR3 in DNA: TGTGCCTGGATCATGCAGGGGGCCACTGAAGCTTTCTTT.

This chain joins TRBV28 and TRBJ1-2; no clear D. V was trimmed by 7 bases and J by 5 bases, leaving 8 bases between them. The CDR3 covers 11 residues. Germline V gene data show CDR1 as MDHEN and CDR2 as SYDVKM. As DNA, the CDR3 is TGTGCCAGCACCGGTCCGTATGGCTACACCTTC. Protein product: CASTGPYGYTF.

V gene TRBV21-1 combines with J gene TRBJ2-7; TRBD2, the table's D call, was not compared with the DNA. TRBV21-1 corresponds to a pseudogene. The CDR3 has 11 amino acids. CDR3 residues: CATPLFSEQYF. In nucleotides, the CDR3 is TGTGCCACCCCGCTGTTTAGCGAGCAGTACTTC.

The chain links TRBV5-1 to TRBJ2-1; 7 positions match TRBD2. J was trimmed by 7 bases and V by 3 bases; bases with no gene match: 13. Per the germline V gene, CDR1 is SGHRS and CDR2 is YFSETQ. The length of the CDR3 is 16 residues. The CDR3 DNA follows: TGCGCCAGCAGCTCGGAAACTCTGGCGGGAGTAAATGAGCAGTTCTTC. Its protein is CASSSETLAGVNEQFF.

This clone was recorded once. The chain joins TRBV29-1 to TRBJ2-2, with TRBD1 matching over 10 bases. CDR1 is SQVTM, CDR2 ANQGSEA, per germline. The CDR3 totals 15 residues. Trimming removed 7 bases from V and 6 bases from J; junction bases left unmatched: 11. The CDR3 DNA sequence: TGCAGCGCGACGACAGGGGGCGCCGTAGCCGGGGAGCTGTTTTTT. Translating it yields CSATTGGAVAGELFF.

Note on this clone: Other nucleotide sequences in the sample specify the same CDR3. This chain connects TRBV7-2 to TRBJ1-5; a possible D gene is TRBD1 (5 bases). CDR3 length: 12 residues. Trimming cost V 5 bases and J 7 bases, with 9 bases left between them. The germline gives CDR1 SGHTA, CDR2 FQGNSA. The CDR3 region has the DNA TGTGCCAGCAGCCTAAGGGGCCAGCCCCAGCATTTT. It specifies CASSLRGQPQHF.

The CDR3 nucleotides read TGTGCCAGCTCACCACTCCCTCAGACTAGCGGGAGTCTTGGAGGTGAGCAGTTCTTC. Its translation: CASSPLPQTSGSLGGEQFF. This chain joins TRBV18 and TRBJ2-1, with 12 nucleotides matching TRBD2. This CDR3 has 19 residues. The germline V gene encodes CDR1 KGHSH and CDR2 LQKENI. V shed 1 base and J 9 bases; nucleotides not matched to a gene: 16. Filled out from reference TRBV18 and TRBJ2-1, the complete variable domain reads NAGVMQNPRHLVRRRGQEARLRCSPMKGHSHVYWYRQLPEEGLKFMVYLQKENIIDESGMPKERFSAEFPKEGPSILRIQQVVRGDSAAYFCASSPLPQTSGSLGGEQFFGPGTRLTVL.

V usage is TRBV6-6 and J usage is TRBJ1-4, with D possibly matching TRBD1 (5 bases). The CDR3 runs 12 residues. V lost 6 bases and J 10 bases, leaving 12 bases between the germline ends. Germline values: CDR1 MNHNY, CDR2 SVGAGI (reference sequence). The CDR3 sequence: CASRPPGGKLFF. For the CDR3, the DNA is TGTGCCAGCAGGCCTCCCGGGGGAAAACTGTTTTTT.

The J gene is TRBJ2-1, the V gene TRBV6-5, with 7 bases fitting TRBD2. The CDR3 runs 14 residues. Looked up from germline, CDR1 is MNHEY and CDR2 is SVGAGI. V lost 2 bases and J lost 5; bases outside the gene matches: 3. CDR3 in DNA: TGTGCCAGCAGTTACCACGGGACTAACAATGAGCAGTTCTTC. As protein: CASSYHGTNNEQFF.

This chain connects TRBV25-1 to TRBJ2-2; 7 bases are shared with TRBD1. Germline CDR1 MGHDK, CDR2 SYGVNS. V lost 8 bases, J lost 3 bases, and 3 bases stayed unmatched. The CDR3 has 13 amino acids. For the CDR3, the DNA is TGTGCCAGCCGGGACAGCTACACCGGGGAGCTGTTTTTT. This codes for CASRDSYTGELFF.

The V call is TRBV11-2, the J call TRBJ1-1; D remains ambiguous. The CDR3 loop spans 15 amino acids. V dropped 5 bases and J dropped 1 base, with 14 bases sitting between them. CDR1 and CDR2 from the germline V gene are SGHAT and FQNNGV. CDR3 DNA sequence: TGTGCCAGCAGCCTCCCGGAGAACACGAACACTGAAGCTTTCTTT. This codes for CASSLPENTNTEAFF.

On this clone itself: The sample contains more than one DNA sequence encoding this CDR3. V is TRBV6-5 and J is TRBJ2-7; 9 nucleotides line up with TRBD1. Trimming cost V 5 bases and J 1 base; bases outside gene matches: 3. Per germline, CDR1 MNHEY and CDR2 SVGAGI. The CDR3 extends over 14 amino acids. The CDR3 DNA reads TGTGCCAGCAGTCGCGGACAGGGGTCCTACGAGCAGTACTTC. Amino acid sequence: CASSRGQGSYEQYF.

This chain's CDR3 is CASSLTGAALYEQYF. The CDR3 DNA follows: TGTGCCAGCAGCCTGACGGGAGCGGCCCTCTACGAGCAGTACTTC. The chain links TRBV21-1 to TRBJ2-7; TRBD2 reflects the table's D call only, with no check against the DNA. TRBV21-1 is assigned pseudogene status. The CDR3 is 15 amino acids.

V usage is TRBV10-2 and J usage is TRBJ1-1; a possible D gene is TRBD1 (5 bases). The CDR3 runs to 15 residues. Trimming shortened V by 2 bases and J by 0 bases, and 10 bases separated the two germline ends. Germline CDR1 reads WSHSY; CDR2 reads SAAADI. CDR3 nucleotide sequence: TGCGCCAGCAGTGAGCCGGGGCCCATGAACACTGAAGCTTTCTTT. It yields the protein CASSEPGPMNTEAFF.

This clone was seen a handful of times. This sequence joins TRBV9 and TRBJ1-4; no clear D. Germline-derived CDR1 and CDR2 are SGDLS and YYNGEE. The CDR3 contains 11 residues. V dropped 3 bases and J dropped 5 bases, with 2 bases sitting between them. The CDR3 sequence: CASSGNEKLFF. The CDR3 nucleotides are TGTGCCAGCAGCGGAAATGAAAAACTGTTTTTT.

The CDR3: CASSEAPTGGNTEAFF. DNA of the CDR3: TGTGCCAGCAGTGAAGCGCCGACAGGGGGTAACACTGAAGCTTTCTTT. The chain links TRBV6-1 to TRBJ1-1; TRBD1 matches 9 bases. This CDR3 is 16 amino acids long. Looked up from germline, CDR1 is MNHNS and CDR2 is SASEGT. The junction had 4 bases not matched to a gene; V was cut back by 0 bases and J by 2 bases.

Notes on this clone: The sample has other DNA sequences that encode this CDR3 too. The chain employs TRBV5-1 and TRBJ1-2; D is unclear. Per the germline V gene, CDR1 is SGHRS and CDR2 is YFSETQ. The V end was cut by 0 bases, the J end by 5 bases, with 5 bases between. The CDR3 spans 12 residues. Written as DNA, the CDR3 is TGCGCCAGCAGCTTGGATGGGTATGGCTACACCTTC. It encodes CASSLDGYGYTF.

The CDR3 sequence: CASSLDSPLHF. CDR3 coding DNA: TGCGCCAGCAGCTTGGATTCACCCCTCCACTTT. The chain links TRBV5-1 to TRBJ1-6; D is undetermined. CDR3 length equals 11 residues. CDR1 is SGHRS, CDR2 YFSETQ, per germline. V was cut by 0 bases and J by 8 bases, with 0 bases left in between.

V is TRBV29-1 and J is TRBJ2-7; weak D call: TRBD1 (7 bases). V was clipped by 6 bases and J by 2 bases, with 14 bases between them. Germline V gives CDR1 SQVTM, CDR2 ANQGSEA. This CDR3 spans 13 amino acids. The CDR3 loop reads CSVEQGGAYEQYF. The CDR3 coding sequence is TGCAGCGTCGAGCAGGGGGGCGCCTACGAGCAGTACTTC.

For this clone: The same CDR3 also results from other DNA sequences found in this sample. The chain employs TRBV5-1 and TRBJ2-7; 9 bases match TRBD1. CDR1 SGHRS and CDR2 YFSETQ come from the germline V gene. Trimming cost V 2 bases and J 3 bases; bases outside gene matches: 3. The CDR3 is 14 amino acids. CDR3 coding DNA: TGCGCCAGCAGCTTCGGACAGGGGAACTACGAGCAGTACTTC. Its protein is CASSFGQGNYEQYF.

The J gene is TRBJ1-1, the V gene TRBV28; 7 bases are a match to TRBD1. The CDR3 is 11 residues long. The J segment lost 7 bases and the V segment lost 8 bases, leaving 4 bases of the junction unmatched. The germline V gene encodes CDR1 MDHEN and CDR2 SYDVKM. CDR3 residues: CASSGGDEAFF. In DNA, the CDR3 is TGTGCCAGCTCAGGGGGGGATGAAGCTTTCTTT.

The genes are TRBV7-7 and TRBJ2-5; D is perhaps TRBD2 (5 bases). Germline CDR1 is SSHAT and CDR2 is FNYEAQ (reference sequence). The CDR3 loop spans 14 amino acids. The CDR3 reads CASARLGGAETQYF. CDR3 bases: TGTGCTAGCGCTCGTCTGGGCGGAGCGGAGACCCAGTACTTC.

The sample holds one count of this clone. The same CDR3 arises from other DNA sequences in this sample as well. CDR3 sequence (DNA): TGTGCCAGCAGCTTGGGGGTGGAGCAGTTCTTC. Residues: CASSLGVEQFF. The rearrangement links TRBV5-4 to TRBJ2-1; D remains ambiguous. Germline CDR1 SGHNT, CDR2 YYREEE (reference sequence). CDR3 size: 11 residues. V was trimmed by 0 bases and J by 10 bases, leaving 5 bases between them.

The CDR3 spells CASSRRRPTNEKLFF. The CDR3 region has the DNA TGTGCCAGCAGCCGCCGAAGGCCAACTAATGAAAAACTGTTTTTT. The chain couples TRBV5-6 to TRBJ1-4; D call uncertain. Trimming left V 4 bases short and J 0 bases short, with 10 bases between. The CDR3 runs to 15 residues. CDR1 is SGHDT and CDR2 is YYEEEE in the germline V gene.

The rearrangement links TRBV11-2 to TRBJ1-2, with D uncertain. The CDR3 covers 15 residues. V dropped 2 bases and J dropped 4 bases, with 14 bases sitting between them. Germline CDR1 reads SGHAT; CDR2 reads FQNNGV. CDR3 sequence: CASSLPREVSYGYTF. The CDR3 nucleotides read TGTGCCAGCAGCTTACCTCGGGAGGTGTCCTATGGCTACACCTTC. Combining the CDR3 with reference TRBV11-2 and TRBJ1-2 gives the whole variable domain EAGVAQSPRYKIIEKRQSVAFWCNPISGHATLYWYQQILGQGPKLLIQFQNNGVVDDSQLPKDRFSAERLKGVDSTLKIQPAKLEDSAVYLCASSLPREVSYGYTFGSGTRLTVV.